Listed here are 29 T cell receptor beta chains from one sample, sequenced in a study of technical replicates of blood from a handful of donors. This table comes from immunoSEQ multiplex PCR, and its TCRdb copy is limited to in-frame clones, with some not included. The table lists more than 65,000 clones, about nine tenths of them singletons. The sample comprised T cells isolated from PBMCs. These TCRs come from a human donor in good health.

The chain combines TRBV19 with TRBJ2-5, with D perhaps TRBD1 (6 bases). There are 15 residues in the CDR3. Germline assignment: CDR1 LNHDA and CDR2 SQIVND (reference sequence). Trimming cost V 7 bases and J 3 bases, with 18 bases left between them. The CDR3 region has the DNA TGTGCCAGTACCTTGCAGGGGATGGATAAAGAGACCCAGTACTTC. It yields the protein CASTLQGMDKETQYF.

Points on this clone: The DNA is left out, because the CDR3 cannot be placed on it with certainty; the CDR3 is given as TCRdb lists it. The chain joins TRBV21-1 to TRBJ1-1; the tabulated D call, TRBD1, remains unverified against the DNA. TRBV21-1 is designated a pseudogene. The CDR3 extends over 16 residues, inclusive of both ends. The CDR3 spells CASSKVGRGSVWEAFF.

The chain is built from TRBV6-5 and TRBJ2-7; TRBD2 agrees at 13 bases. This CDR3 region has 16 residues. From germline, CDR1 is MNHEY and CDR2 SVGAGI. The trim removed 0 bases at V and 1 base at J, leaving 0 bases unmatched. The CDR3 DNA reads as TGTGCCAGCAGTTACTCGACTAGCGGGAGGTCCTACGAGCAGTACTTC. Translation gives CASSYSTSGRSYEQYF.

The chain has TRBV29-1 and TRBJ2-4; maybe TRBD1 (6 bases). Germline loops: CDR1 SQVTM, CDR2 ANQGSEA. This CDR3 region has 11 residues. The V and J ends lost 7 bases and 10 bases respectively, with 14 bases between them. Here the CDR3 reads CSGVDSEIQYF. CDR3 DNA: TGCAGCGGGGTGGACAGCGAAATTCAGTACTTC.

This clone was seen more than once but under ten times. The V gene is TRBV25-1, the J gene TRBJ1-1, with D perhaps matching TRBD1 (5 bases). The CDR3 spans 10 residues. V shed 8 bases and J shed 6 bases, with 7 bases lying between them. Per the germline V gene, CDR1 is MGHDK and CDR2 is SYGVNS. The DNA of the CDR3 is TGTGCCAGCGTAGGGGCTGAAGCTTTCTTT. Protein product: CASVGAEAFF.

CDR3 nucleotide sequence: TGTGCCAGCAGTCGGGACACGAACACCGGGGAGCTGTTTTTT. Its translation is CASSRDTNTGELFF. This chain uses TRBV7-7 with TRBJ2-2; D possibly corresponds to TRBD1 (6 bases). The V gene lost 6 bases and the J gene lost 0 bases, with 8 bases spanning the gap. The germline gives CDR1 SSHAT, CDR2 FNYEAQ (reference sequence). The CDR3 totals 14 residues.

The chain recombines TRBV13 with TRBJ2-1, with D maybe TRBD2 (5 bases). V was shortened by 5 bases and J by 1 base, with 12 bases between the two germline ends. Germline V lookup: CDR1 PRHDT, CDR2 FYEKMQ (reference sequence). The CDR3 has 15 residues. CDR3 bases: TGTGCCAGCAGCGTCCCGACGGGATCCTACAATGAGCAGTTCTTC. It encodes CASSVPTGSYNEQFF.

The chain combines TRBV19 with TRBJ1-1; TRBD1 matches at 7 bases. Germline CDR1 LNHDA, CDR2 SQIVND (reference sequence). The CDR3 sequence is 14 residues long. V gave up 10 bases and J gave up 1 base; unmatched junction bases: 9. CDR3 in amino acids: CATIQGRRNTEAFF. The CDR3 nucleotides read TGTGCCACTATACAGGGGCGGAGGAACACTGAAGCTTTCTTT.

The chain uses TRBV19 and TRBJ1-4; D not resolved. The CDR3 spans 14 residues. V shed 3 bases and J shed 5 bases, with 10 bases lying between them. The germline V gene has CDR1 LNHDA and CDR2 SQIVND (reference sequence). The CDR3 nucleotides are TGTGCCAGTAGTATGGGCCCACAAAATGAAAAACTGTTTTTT. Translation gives CASSMGPQNEKLFF.

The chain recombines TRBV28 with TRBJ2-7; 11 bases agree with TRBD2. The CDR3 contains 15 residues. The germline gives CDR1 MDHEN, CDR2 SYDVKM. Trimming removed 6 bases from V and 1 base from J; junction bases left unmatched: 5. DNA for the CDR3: TGTGCCAGCAGGGGGACTAGCGGTGGTTCCTACGAGCAGTACTTC. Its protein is CASRGTSGGSYEQYF.

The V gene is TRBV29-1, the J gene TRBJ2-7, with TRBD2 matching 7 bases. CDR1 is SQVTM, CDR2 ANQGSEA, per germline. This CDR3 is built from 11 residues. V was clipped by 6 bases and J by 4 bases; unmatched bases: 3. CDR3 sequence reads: CSVPGGYEQYF. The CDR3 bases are TGCAGCGTCCCGGGGGGTTACGAGCAGTACTTC.

CDR3 region: CASRAGTGLSGELFF. The CDR3 region has the DNA TGTGCCAGCAGGGCCGGGACAGGGCTAAGCGGGGAGCTGTTTTTT. V gene TRBV6-5 combines with J gene TRBJ2-2; TRBD1 matches 9 bases. Looked up from germline, CDR1 is MNHEY and CDR2 is SVGAGI. CDR3 length: 15 amino acids. The ends lost 6 bases at V and 7 bases at J; junction bases unmatched: 9.

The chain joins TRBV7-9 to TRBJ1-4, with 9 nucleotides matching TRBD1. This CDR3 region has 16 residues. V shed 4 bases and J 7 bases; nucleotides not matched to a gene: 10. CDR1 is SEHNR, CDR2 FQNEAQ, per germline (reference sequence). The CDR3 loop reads CASSSPLQGAGEKLFF. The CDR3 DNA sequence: TGTGCCAGCAGCTCACCCTTACAGGGGGCAGGTGAAAAACTGTTTTTT.

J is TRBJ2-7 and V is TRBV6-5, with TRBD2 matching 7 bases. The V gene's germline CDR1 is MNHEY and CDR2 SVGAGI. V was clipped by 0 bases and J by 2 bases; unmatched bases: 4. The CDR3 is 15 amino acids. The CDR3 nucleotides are TGTGCCAGCAGTTACTCGAGGGAGGGTGCCTACGAGCAGTACTTC. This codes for CASSYSREGAYEQYF.

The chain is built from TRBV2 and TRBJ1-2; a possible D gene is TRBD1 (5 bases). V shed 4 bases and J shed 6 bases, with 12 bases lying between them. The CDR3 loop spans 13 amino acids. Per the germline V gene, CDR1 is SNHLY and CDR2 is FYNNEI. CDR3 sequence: CASSAARQNGYTF. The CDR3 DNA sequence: TGTGCCAGCAGTGCAGCTAGACAGAATGGCTACACCTTC.

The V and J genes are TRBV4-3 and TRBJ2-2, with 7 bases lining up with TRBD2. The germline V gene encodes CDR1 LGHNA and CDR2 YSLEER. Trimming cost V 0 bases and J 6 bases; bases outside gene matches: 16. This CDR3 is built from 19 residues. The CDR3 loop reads CASSQDVVREAPGAGELFF. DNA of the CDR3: TGCGCCAGCAGCCAAGATGTTGTTCGGGAGGCCCCCGGGGCCGGGGAGCTGTTTTTT.

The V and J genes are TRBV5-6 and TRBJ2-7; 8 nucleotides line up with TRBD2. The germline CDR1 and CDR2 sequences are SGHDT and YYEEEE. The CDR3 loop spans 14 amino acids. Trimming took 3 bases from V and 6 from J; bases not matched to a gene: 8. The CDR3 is CASSYPERELEQYF. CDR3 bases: TGTGCCAGCAGCTACCCGGAGCGGGAGCTCGAGCAGTACTTC.

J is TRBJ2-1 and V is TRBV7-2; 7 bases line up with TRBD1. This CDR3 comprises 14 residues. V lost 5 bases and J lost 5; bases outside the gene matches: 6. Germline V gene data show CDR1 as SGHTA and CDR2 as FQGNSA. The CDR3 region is CASSARTGNNEQFF. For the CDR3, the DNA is TGTGCCAGCAGCGCCCGGACAGGCAACAATGAGCAGTTCTTC.

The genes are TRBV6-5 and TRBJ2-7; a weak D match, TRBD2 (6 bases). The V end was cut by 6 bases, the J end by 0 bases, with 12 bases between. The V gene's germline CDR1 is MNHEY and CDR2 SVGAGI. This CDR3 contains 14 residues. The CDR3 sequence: CASSPQLASYEQYF. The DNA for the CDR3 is TGTGCCAGCAGCCCCCAACTAGCCTCCTACGAGCAGTACTTC.

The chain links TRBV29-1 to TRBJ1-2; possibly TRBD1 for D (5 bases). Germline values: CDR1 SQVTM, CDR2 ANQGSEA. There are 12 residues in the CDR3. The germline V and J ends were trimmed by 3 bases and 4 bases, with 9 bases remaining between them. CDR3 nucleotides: TGCAGCGTTGAGTCAGGGATCTATGGCTACACCTTC. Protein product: CSVESGIYGYTF.

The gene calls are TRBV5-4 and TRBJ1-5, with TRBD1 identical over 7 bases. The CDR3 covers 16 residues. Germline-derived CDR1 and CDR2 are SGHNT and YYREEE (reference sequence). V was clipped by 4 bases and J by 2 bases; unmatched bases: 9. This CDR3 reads CASSQQGNGGNQPQHF. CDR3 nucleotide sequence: TGTGCCAGCAGCCAACAGGGGAATGGCGGCAATCAGCCCCAGCATTTT.

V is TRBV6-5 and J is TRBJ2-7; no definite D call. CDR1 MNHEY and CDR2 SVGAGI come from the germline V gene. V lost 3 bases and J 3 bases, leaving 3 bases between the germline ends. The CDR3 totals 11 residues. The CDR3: CASSYIYEQYF. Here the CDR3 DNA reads TGTGCCAGCAGTTATATCTACGAGCAGTACTTC.

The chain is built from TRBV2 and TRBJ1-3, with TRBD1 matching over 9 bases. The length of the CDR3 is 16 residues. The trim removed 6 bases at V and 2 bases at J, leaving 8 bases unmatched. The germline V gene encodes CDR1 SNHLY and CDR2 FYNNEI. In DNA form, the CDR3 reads TGTGCCAGCAGGCAACAGGGGGCGCCCCCTGGAAACACCATATATTTT. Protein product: CASRQQGAPPGNTIYF.

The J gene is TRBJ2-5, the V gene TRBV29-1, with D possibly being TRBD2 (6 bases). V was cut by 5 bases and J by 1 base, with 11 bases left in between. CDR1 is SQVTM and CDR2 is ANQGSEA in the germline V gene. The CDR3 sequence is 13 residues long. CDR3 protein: CSVTGGRQETQYF. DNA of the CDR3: TGCAGCGTTACTGGAGGGCGCCAAGAGACCCAGTACTTC.

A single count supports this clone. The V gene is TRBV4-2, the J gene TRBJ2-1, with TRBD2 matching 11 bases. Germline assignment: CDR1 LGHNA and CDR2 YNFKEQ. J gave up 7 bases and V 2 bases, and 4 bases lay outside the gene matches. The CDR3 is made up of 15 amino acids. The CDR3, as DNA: TGTGCCAGCAGCCAAACTAGCGGGAGTGGGAATGAGCAGTTCTTC. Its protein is CASSQTSGSGNEQFF.

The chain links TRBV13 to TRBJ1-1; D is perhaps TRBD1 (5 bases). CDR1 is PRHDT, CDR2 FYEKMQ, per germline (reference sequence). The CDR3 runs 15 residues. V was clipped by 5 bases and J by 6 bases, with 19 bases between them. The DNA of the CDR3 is TGTGCCAGCAGCCTCGGCCGAGGCAGGGTGGCTGAAGCTTTCTTT. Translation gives CASSLGRGRVAEAFF.

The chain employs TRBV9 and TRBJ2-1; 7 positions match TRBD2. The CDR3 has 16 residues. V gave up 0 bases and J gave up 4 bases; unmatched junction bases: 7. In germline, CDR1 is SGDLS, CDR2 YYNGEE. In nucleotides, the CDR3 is TGTGCCAGCAGCGTAGAGGCTAGCGGATTTTACAATGAGCAGTTCTTC. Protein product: CASSVEASGFYNEQFF.

The CDR3 DNA reads as TGTGCCAGCAGCGCCGGACTAGCTGCTTACAATGAGCAGTTCTTC. It is translated as CASSAGLAAYNEQFF. This chain connects TRBV11-1 to TRBJ2-1, with TRBD2 identical over 8 bases. The V gene's germline CDR1 is SGHAT and CDR2 FQDESV (reference sequence). With 5 bases clipped from V and 4 bases from J, the junction kept 7 bases outside the gene matches. This CDR3 contains 15 residues. Drawing the rest from reference TRBV11-1 and TRBJ2-1, the complete variable domain is EAEVAQSPRYKITEKSQAVAFWCDPISGHATLYWYRQILGQGPELLVQFQDESVVDDSQLPKDRFSAERLKGVDSTLKIQPAELGDSAMYLCASSAGLAAYNEQFFGPGTRLTVL.

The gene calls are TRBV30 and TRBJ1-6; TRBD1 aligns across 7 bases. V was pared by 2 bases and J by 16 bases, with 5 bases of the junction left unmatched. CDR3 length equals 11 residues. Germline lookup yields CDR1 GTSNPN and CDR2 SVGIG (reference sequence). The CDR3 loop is CAWSFPGQLHF. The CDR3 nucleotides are TGTGCCTGGAGTTTTCCGGGACAGCTCCACTTT. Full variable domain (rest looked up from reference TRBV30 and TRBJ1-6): SQTIHQWPATLVQPVGSPLSLECTVEGTSNPNLYWYRQAAGRGLQLLFYSVGIGQISSEVPQNLSASRPQDRQFILSSKKLLLSDSGFYLCAWSFPGQLHFGNGTRLTVT.